This T cell receptor beta chain was recovered during a study of shared clonotypes between healthy human individuals. General study points: A small donor pool kept down the genetic and exposure-history diversity that was represented.

Splitting the CD4+ cells yielded a CD45RA+ naive subset and a CD45RA-negative memory subset. This clone was counted a single time. Its antigen is still unknown. As originally analysed: Filtering was not the same, since immunoSEQ gave junction-only sequences without quality scores. TCRdb keeps only in-frame clones here, not all; method: immunoSEQ multiplex PCR. That table supplies the V and J calls and clone size; D and trimming were determined from the DNA. Of approximately 2.5 million clones listed, 90% to 95% were seen once; the top ten hold roughly 0.14%. V was cut by 0 bases and J by 2 bases, with 10 bases left in between. The CDR3 consists of 15 residues. CDR1 is SGHRS, CDR2 YFSETQ, per germline.

The sample comprised naive CD4+ T cells sorted from blood. Subset defined: CD45RA+ positively selected. The V gene is TRBV5-1, the J gene TRBJ2-3, with a possible D match to TRBD2 (5 bases). The clonotype was recovered from a man between 18 and 29 years old in good health. In DNA form, the CDR3 reads TGCGCCAGCAGCTTGGAACAGACTATCACAGATACGCAGTATTTT. It translates to CASSLEQTITDTQYF.